The 7 T cell receptor beta chains below all came from one sample that was sequenced in a study of technical replicates of blood from four donors. This table comes from immunoSEQ multiplex PCR, and its TCRdb copy is limited to in-frame clones, with some not included. The sample contains 91,000 or so clones, about 95% of which appear only once. Sequenced input: T cells isolated from PBMCs. Receptor source: a human donor in good health.

The rearrangement uses TRBV27 and TRBJ2-7; 12 bases match TRBD2. The CDR3 is made up of 12 amino acids. Trimming at V came to 5 bases and at J to 13 bases, leaving 6 bases not matched to a gene. Germline CDR1 and CDR2: MNHEY and SMNVEV (reference sequence). The CDR3 coding sequence is TGTGCCAGCAGTCCCGGGACTAGCGGGCCCTACTTC. It translates to CASSPGTSGPYF.

J is TRBJ1-6 and V is TRBV2, with unresolved D. The CDR3 has 13 amino acids. The V and J ends lost 3 bases and 7 bases respectively, with 7 bases between them. Germline V lookup: CDR1 SNHLY, CDR2 FYNNEI. In DNA form, the CDR3 reads TGTGCCAGCAGTGAGGGCAGCAATTCACCCCTCCACTTT. Its protein product is CASSEGSNSPLHF.

This chain connects TRBV10-1 to TRBJ2-7, with 7 bases identical to TRBD1. Trimming removed 3 bases from V and 7 bases from J; junction bases left unmatched: 12. The CDR3 loop spans 15 amino acids. CDR1 is WNHNN and CDR2 is SYGVQD in the germline V gene (reference sequence). CDR3 coding DNA: TGCGCCAGCAGTGACGAGGGGATAGACAGGGAAGAGCAGTACTTC. As protein: CASSDEGIDREEQYF.

The chain links TRBV6-5 to TRBJ2-7; D perhaps matches TRBD2 (5 bases). This CDR3 region has 15 residues. The V gene's germline CDR1 is MNHEY and CDR2 SVGAGI. Trimming left V 7 bases short and J 3 bases short, with 19 bases between. CDR3 amino acids: CASTPRAVGFYEQYF. The CDR3 nucleotides read TGTGCCAGCACCCCCAGAGCGGTGGGATTCTACGAGCAGTACTTC.

This clone was picked up one time. The rearrangement joins TRBV4-1 to TRBJ1-2, with a weak D call TRBD1 (6 bases). The CDR3 has 14 residues. Between the trimmed V and J ends, which lost 0 bases and 4 bases, there was a span of 9 bases. Germline V lookup: CDR1 MGHRA, CDR2 YSYEKL. The CDR3 bases are TGCGCCAGCAGCCAAGACAGGGGATCCTATGGCTACACCTTC. Amino acids: CASSQDRGSYGYTF.

About this clone: Relative to the germline gene, one junction end is altered; a read error may explain this. The rearrangement joins TRBV18 to TRBJ1-3; no clear D. The CDR3 has 14 residues. The germline V gene has CDR1 KGHSH and CDR2 LQKENI. CDR3 bases: TGTGCCACCTCATCGGGGATCTCTGGAAACACCATATATTTT. Translating it yields CATSSGISGNTIYF.

V and J are TRBV11-3 and TRBJ1-1, with 7 bases lining up with TRBD1. CDR3 length: 16 residues. Per germline, CDR1 SGHNT and CDR2 YENEEA. The V segment lost 5 bases and the J segment 0 bases; nucleotides outside the gene matches: 9. Here the CDR3 DNA reads TGTGCCAGCAGCCCCGGACAGGTGTATATGAACACTGAAGCTTTCTTT. Amino acid sequence: CASSPGQVYMNTEAFF.